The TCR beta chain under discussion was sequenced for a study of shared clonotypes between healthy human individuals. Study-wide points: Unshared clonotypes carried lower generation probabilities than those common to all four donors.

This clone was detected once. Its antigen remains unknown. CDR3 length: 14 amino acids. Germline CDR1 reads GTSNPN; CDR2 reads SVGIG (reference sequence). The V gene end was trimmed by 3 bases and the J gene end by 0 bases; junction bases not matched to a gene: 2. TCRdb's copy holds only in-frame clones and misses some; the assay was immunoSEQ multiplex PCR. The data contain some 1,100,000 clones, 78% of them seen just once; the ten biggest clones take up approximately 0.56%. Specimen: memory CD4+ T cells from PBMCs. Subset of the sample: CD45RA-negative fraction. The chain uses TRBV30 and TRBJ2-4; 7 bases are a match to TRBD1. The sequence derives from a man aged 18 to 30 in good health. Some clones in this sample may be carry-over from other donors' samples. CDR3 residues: CAWRTGPAKNIQYF. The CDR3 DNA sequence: TGTGCCTGGAGGACAGGGCCAGCCAAAAACATTCAGTACTTC.